What follows is one T cell receptor beta chain and its context. This clonotype occurred a few times. Which antigen it targets is not known. No quality values exist for individual bases; no much larger clone is one base distant. The CDR3 measures 14 amino acids from cysteine to phenylalanine. The read is trimmed to its CDR3 DNA, 42 bases read in frame from base 1. The trim is 3 bases for V and 6 bases for J, with a gap of 12 bases between the germline ends. CDR1 and CDR2, per the germline V gene, are MDHEN and SYDVKM. These data are taken from a study of CD8 T cells in ankylosing spondylitis (TCRdb year 2017). At the level of the whole study: The study set out to find disease-linked TCR variants by profiling T cell receptor beta repertoires in ankylosing spondylitis patients and healthy donors. The whole study cohort included over a hundred healthy donors and 25 or so ankylosing spondylitis patients. Samples of peripheral blood were taken, and for ankylosing spondylitis patients, synovial fluid was collected as well. Summary of the overall study and its limitations: A CD8+ phenotype was shown by the disease-linked clones, which were found at relatively low frequencies in peripheral blood. Blood from ankylosing spondylitis patients appeared to be characterized by a TCR beta motif composed of 7 to 9 highly homologous amino acid variants. Some TCR beta motif variants had previously been reported in synovial fluid and blood of reactive arthritis patients, which suggested common disease-initiation mechanisms. The disease-linked clones were reported as significantly enriched in matched synovial fluid samples from ankylosing spondylitis patients.

The run used an Illumina HiSeq 2500. TCR beta libraries were prepared by quantitative 5'-RACE with molecular barcodes. Under the source paper's analysis protocol: A new computational method based on a probabilistic model of VDJ rearrangement was used to identify disease-linked TCR variants. TCRdb reworked the public reads: Q25 trimming with fastp, MiXCR clone assembly, productive beta chains retained. Records with the same CDR3 protein are collapsed into one entry carrying the most frequent genes and DNA. TCRdb, not the original authors, processed these V and J calls. Across this sample there are 250,000 to 400,000 distinct CDR3 sequences, with more than 9% seen only once. Clones ranked in the top ten supply around 8.4% of the sample.

Specimen: blood, either unsorted or a sorted T cell fraction (not recorded which). This receptor was obtained from a female donor with ankylosing spondylitis or in good health (not recorded which). The chain is made from TRBV28 and TRBJ2-1, with the D call perhaps TRBD1 or TRBD2, each one matching 6 bases. The CDR3: CASSLGGQGNEQFF. The nucleotides read TGTGCCAGCAGTTTGGGGGGCCAGGGCAATGAGCAGTTCTTC.